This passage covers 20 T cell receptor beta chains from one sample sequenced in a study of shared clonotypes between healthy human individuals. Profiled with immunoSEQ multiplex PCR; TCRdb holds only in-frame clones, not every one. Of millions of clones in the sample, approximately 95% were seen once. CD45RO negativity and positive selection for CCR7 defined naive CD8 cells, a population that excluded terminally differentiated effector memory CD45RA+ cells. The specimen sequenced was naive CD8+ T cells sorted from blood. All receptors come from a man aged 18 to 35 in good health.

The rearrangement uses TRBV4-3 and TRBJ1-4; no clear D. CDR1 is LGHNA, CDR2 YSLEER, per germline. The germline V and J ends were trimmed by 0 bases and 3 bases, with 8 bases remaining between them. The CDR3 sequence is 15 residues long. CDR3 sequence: CASSQDMGSNEKLFF. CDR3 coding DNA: TGCGCCAGCAGCCAAGATATGGGATCTAATGAAAAACTGTTTTTT.

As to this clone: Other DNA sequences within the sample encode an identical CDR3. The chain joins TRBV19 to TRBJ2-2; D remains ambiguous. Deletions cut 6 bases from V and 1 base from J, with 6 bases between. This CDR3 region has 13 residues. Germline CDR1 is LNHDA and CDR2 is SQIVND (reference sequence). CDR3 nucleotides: TGTGCCAGTAGCTACTTGAACACCGGGGAGCTGTTTTTT. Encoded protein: CASSYLNTGELFF.

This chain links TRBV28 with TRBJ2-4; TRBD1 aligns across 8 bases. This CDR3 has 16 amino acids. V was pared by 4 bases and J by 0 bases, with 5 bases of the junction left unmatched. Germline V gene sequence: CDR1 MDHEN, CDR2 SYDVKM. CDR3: CASSSDRVRAKNIQYF. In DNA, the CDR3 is TGTGCCAGCAGTTCGGACAGGGTTCGAGCCAAAAACATTCAGTACTTC.

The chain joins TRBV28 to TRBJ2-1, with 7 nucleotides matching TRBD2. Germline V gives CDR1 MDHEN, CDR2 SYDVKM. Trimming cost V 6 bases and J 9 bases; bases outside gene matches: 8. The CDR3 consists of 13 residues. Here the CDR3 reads CASSLAGGTEQFF. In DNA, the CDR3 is TGTGCCAGCAGCCTCGCCGGGGGGACTGAGCAGTTCTTC.

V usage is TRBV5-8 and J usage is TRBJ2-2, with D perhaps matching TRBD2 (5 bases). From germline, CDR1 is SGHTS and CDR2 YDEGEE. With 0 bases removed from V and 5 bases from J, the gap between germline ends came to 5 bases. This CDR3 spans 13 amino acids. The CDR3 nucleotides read TGTGCCAGCAGCTTGGGGACTACCGGGGAGCTGTTTTTT. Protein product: CASSLGTTGELFF.

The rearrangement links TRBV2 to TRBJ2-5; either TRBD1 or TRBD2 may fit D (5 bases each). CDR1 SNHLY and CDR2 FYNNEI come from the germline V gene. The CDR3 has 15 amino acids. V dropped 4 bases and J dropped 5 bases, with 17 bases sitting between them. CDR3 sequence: CASSVGRGPGETQYF. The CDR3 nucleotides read TGTGCCAGCAGTGTGGGACGGGGTCCTGGGGAGACCCAGTACTTC.

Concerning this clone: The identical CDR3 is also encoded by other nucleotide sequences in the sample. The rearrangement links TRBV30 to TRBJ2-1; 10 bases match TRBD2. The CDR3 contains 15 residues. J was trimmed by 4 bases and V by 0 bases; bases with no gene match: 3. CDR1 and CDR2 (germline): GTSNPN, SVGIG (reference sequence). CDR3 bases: TGTGCCTGGAGTGTAGGAGCGGGAGGGTACAATGAGCAGTTCTTC. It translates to CAWSVGAGGYNEQFF.

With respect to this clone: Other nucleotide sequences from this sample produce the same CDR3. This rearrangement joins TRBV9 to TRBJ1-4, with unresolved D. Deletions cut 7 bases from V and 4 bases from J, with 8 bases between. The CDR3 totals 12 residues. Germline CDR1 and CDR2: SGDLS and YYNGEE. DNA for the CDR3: TGTGCCAGCTCCGGCAATAATGAAAAACTGTTTTTT. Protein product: CASSGNNEKLFF. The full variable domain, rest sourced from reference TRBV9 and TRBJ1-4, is DSGVTQTPKHLITATGQRVTLRCSPRSGDLSVYWYQQSLDQGLQFLIQYYNGEERAKGNILERFSAQQFPDLHSELNLSSLELGDSALYFCASSGNNEKLFFGSGTQLSVL.

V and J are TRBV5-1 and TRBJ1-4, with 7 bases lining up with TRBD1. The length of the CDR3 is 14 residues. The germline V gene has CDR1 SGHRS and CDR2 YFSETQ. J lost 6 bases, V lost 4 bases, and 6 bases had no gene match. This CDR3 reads CASSKTGSDEKLFF. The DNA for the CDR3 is TGCGCCAGCAGCAAGACAGGGAGCGATGAAAAACTGTTTTTT.

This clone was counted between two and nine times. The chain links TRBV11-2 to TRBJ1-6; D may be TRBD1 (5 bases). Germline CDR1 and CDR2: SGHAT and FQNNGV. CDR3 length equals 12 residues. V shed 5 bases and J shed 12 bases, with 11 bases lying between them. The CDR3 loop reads CASSAAGGPLHF. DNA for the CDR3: TGTGCCAGCAGCGCAGCCGGGGGACCCCTCCACTTT.

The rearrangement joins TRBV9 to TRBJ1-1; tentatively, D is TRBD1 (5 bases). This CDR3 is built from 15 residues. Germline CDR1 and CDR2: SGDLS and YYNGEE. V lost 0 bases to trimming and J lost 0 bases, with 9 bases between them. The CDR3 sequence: CASSVGGHLNTEAFF. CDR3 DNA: TGTGCCAGCAGCGTAGGAGGACACTTGAACACTGAAGCTTTCTTT.

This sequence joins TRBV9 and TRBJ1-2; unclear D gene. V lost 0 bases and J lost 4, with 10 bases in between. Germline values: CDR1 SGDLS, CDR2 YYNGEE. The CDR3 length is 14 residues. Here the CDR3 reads CASSVEGSPYGYTF. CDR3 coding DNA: TGTGCCAGCAGCGTAGAGGGCAGCCCCTATGGCTACACCTTC.

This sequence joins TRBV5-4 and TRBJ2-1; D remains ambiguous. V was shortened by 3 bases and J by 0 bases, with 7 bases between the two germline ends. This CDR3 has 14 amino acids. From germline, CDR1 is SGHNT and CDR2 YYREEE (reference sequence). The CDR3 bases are TGTGCCAGCAGCTCCACGATCTCCTACAATGAGCAGTTCTTC. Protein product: CASSSTISYNEQFF.

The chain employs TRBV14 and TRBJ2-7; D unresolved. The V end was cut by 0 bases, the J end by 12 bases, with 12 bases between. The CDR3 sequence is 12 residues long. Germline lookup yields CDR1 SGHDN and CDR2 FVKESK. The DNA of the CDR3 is TGTGCCAGCAGCCAAGATTTAAGGGATCCGTACTTC. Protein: CASSQDLRDPYF.

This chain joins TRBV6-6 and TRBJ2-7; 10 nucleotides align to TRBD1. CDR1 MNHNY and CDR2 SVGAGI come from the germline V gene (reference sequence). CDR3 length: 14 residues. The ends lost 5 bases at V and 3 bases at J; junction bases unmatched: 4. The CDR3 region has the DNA TGTGCCAGCAGTGGACAGGGGGGGCTCTACGAGCAGTACTTC. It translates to CASSGQGGLYEQYF.

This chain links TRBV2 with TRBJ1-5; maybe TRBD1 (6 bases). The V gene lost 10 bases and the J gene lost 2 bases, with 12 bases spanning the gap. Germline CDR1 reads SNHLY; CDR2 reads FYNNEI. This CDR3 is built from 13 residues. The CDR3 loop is CAIKGEGNQPQHF. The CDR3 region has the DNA TGTGCCATCAAGGGGGAGGGCAATCAGCCCCAGCATTTT.

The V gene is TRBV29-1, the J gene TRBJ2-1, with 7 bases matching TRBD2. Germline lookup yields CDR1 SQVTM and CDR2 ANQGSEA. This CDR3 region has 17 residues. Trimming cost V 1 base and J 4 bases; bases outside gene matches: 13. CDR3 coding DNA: TGCAGCGTTGAAGGCTCTGGTGGGGGGGTCGGGTACAATGAGCAGTTCTTC. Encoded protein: CSVEGSGGGVGYNEQFF.

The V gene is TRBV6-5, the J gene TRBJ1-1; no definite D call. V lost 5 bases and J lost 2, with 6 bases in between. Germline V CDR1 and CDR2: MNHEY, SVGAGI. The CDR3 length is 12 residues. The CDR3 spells CASSPANTEAFF. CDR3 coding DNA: TGTGCCAGCAGTCCGGCAAACACTGAAGCTTTCTTT.

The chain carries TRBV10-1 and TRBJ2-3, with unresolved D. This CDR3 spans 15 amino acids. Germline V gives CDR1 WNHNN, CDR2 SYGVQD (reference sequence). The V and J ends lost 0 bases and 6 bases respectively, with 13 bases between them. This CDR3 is CASSESGQVGDTQYF. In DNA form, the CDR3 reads TGCGCCAGCAGTGAGTCCGGGCAGGTCGGGGATACGCAGTATTTT.

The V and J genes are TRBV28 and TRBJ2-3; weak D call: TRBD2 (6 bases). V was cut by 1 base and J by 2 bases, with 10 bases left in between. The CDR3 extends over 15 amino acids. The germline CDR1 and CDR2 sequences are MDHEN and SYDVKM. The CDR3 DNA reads TGTGCCAGCAGTTTATATTGGACTAACACAGATACGCAGTATTTT. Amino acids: CASSLYWTNTDTQYF. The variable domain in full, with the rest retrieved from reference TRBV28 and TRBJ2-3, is DVKVTQSSRYLVKRTGEKVFLECVQDMDHENMFWYRQDPGLGLRLIYFSYDVKMKEKGDIPEGYSVSREKKERFSLILESASTNQTSMYLCASSLYWTNTDTQYFGPGTRLTVL.